The present T cell receptor (beta chain) was sequenced within a study of blood T cell repertoires in COVID-19. As for the study in general: Spain, Italy and the United States supplied samples that represented acute and convalescent COVID-19. T cells, B-cell-depleted T cells, or PBMCs supplied cDNA or gDNA.

Germline CDR1 SGHRS, CDR2 YFSETQ. V was cut by 4 bases and J by 6 bases, with 8 bases left in between. The CDR3 extends over 12 amino acids. There are a few counts of this clone. Other DNA sequences in this specimen translate into the identical CDR3. As originally analysed: From reference gene primer amplification, estimates of nucleated cell counts were derived. Repertoires were generated with immunoSEQ multiplex PCR, while TCRdb's copy carries only in-frame clones and drops some. V and J calls and clone size are given by that table; D and trimming were obtained from the DNA. The table includes roughly 250,000 clones, just under 90% detected once.

The sample taken for sequencing was peripheral blood. The V and J genes are TRBV5-1 and TRBJ2-1; TRBD1 might be the D (5 bases). The receptor was isolated from a woman in her thirties or forties with acute or convalescent COVID-19. The CDR3 DNA follows: TGCGCCAGCAGCGGACAAGGCAATGAGCAGTTCTTC. It translates to CASSGQGNEQFF.